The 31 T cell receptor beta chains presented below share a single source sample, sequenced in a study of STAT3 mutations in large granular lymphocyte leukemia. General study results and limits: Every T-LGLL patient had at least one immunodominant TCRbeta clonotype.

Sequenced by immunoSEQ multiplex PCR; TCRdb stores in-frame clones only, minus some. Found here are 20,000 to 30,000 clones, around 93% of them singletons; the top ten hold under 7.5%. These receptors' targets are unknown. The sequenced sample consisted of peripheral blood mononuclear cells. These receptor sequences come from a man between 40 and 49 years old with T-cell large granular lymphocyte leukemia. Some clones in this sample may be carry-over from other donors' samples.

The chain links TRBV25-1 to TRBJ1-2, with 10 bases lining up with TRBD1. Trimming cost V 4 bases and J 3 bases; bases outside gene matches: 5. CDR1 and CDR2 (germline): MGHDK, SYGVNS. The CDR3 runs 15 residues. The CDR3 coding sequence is TGTGCCAGCAGTGCCGGACAGGGGGGCTACTATGGCTACACCTTC. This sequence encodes CASSAGQGGYYGYTF.

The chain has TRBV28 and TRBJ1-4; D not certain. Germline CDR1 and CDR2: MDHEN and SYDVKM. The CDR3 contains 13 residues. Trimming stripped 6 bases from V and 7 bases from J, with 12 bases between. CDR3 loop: CASSPSPSEKLFF. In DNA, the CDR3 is TGTGCCAGCAGCCCCAGCCCAAGTGAAAAACTGTTTTTT.

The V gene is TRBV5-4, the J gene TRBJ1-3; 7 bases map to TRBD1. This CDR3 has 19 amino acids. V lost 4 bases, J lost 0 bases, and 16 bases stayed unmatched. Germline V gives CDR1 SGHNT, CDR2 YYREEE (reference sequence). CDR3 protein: CASSNSLTRQGGSGNTIYF. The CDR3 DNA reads TGTGCCAGCAGCAACTCACTAACACGACAGGGAGGCTCTGGAAACACCATATATTTT.

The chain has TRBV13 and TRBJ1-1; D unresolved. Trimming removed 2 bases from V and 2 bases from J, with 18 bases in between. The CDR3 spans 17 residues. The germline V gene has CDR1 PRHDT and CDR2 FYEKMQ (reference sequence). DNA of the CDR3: TGTGCCAGCAGCTTAATCCCCGATGGCCTGGGTAACACTGAAGCTTTCTTT. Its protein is CASSLIPDGLGNTEAFF.

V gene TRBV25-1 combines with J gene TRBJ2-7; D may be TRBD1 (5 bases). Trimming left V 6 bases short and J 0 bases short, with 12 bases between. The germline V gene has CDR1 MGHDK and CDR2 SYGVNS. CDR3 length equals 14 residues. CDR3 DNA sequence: TGTGCCAGCAGGGCGACAGCCTTCTCCTACGAGCAGTACTTC. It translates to CASRATAFSYEQYF.

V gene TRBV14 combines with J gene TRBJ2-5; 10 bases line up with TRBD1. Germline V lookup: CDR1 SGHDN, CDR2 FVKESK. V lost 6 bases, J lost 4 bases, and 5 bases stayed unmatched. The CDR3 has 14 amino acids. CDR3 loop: CASSDWTGGETQYF. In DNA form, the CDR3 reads TGTGCCAGCAGTGACTGGACAGGGGGAGAGACCCAGTACTTC. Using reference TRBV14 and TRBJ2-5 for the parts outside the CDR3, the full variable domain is EAGVTQFPSHSVIEKGQTVTLRCDPISGHDNLYWYRRVMGKEIKFLLHFVKESKQDESGMPNNRFLAERTGGTYSTLKVQPAELEDSGVYFCASSDWTGGETQYFGPGTRLLVL.

For the CDR3, the DNA is TGTGCCAGCAGCTCTGGGGGCAGGGGCGGAGAGACCCAGTACTTC. This gives the protein CASSSGGRGGETQYF. This chain uses TRBV9 with TRBJ2-5; perhaps TRBD1 as D (6 bases). CDR3 length: 15 residues. Germline assignment: CDR1 SGDLS and CDR2 YYNGEE. V lost 4 bases and J lost 4, with 17 bases in between.

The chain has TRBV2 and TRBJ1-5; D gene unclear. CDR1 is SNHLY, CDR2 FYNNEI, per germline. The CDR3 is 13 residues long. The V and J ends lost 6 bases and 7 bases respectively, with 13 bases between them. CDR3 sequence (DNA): TGTGCCAGCAGCCCGGGGTCGATACAGCCCCAGCATTTT. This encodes CASSPGSIQPQHF. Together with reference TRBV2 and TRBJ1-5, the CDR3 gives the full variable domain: EPEVTQTPSHQVTQMGQEVILRCVPISNHLYFYWYRQILGQKVEFLVSFYNNEISEKSEIFDDQFSVERPDGSNFTLKIRSTKLEDSAMYFCASSPGSIQPQHFGDGTRLSIL.

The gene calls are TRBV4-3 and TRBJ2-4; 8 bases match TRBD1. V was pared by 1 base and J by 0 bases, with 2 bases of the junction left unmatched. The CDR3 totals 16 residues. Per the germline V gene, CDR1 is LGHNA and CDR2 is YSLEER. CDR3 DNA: TGCGCCAGCAGCCAAGGGACAGGGTTAGCCAAAAACATTCAGTACTTC. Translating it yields CASSQGTGLAKNIQYF.

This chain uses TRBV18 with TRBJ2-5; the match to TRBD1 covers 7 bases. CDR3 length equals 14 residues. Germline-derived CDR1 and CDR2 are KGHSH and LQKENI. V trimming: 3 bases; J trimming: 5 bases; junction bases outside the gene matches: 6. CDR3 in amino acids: CASSPQTGTETQYF. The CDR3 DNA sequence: TGTGCCAGCTCACCTCAGACAGGGACGGAGACCCAGTACTTC.

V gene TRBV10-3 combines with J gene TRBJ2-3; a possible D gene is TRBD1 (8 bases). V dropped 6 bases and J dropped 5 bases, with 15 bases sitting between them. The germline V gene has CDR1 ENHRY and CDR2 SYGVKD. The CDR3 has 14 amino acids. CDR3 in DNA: TGTGCCATCAGGACGGACAGGGAGGGAGATACGCAGTATTTT. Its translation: CAIRTDREGDTQYF.

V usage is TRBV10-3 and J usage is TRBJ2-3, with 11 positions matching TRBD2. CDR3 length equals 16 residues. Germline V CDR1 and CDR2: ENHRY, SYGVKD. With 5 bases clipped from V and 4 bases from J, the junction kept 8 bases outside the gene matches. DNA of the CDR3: TGTGCCATCAGTTTAGCGGGGGGGGCTCTCCCAGATACGCAGTATTTT. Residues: CAISLAGGALPDTQYF.

CDR3 loop: CASSRDPRWDGYTF. The CDR3 coding sequence is TGTGCCAGCTCCCGGGACCCCCGGTGGGATGGCTACACCTTC. The chain couples TRBV7-9 to TRBJ1-2; TRBD1 is a possible D gene (5 bases). This CDR3 is 14 amino acids long. Trimming shortened V by 8 bases and J by 6 bases, and 19 bases separated the two germline ends. Per the germline V gene, CDR1 is SEHNR and CDR2 is FQNEAQ (reference sequence).

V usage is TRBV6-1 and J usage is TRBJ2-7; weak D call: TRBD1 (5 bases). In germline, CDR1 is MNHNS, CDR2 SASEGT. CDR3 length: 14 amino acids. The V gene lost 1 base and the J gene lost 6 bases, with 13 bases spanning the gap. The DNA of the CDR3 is TGTGCCAGCAGTGAAGTCCCAGGGTCAGCCGAGCAGTACTTC. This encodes CASSEVPGSAEQYF.

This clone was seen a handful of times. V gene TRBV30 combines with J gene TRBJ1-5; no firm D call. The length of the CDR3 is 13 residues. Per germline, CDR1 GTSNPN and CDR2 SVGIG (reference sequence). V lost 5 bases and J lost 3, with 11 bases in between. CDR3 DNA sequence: TGTGCCTGGGGCCCGGGCCTCAATCAGCCCCAGCATTTT. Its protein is CAWGPGLNQPQHF.

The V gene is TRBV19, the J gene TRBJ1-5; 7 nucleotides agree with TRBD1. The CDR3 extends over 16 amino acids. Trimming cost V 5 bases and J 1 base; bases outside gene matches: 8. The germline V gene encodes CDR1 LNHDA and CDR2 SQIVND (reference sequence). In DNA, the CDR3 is TGTGCCAGTAGTCCTACAGGGGTGAGGAGCAATCAGCCCCAGCATTTT. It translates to CASSPTGVRSNQPQHF. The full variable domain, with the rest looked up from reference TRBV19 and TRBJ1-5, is DGGITQSPKYLFRKEGQNVTLSCEQNLNHDAMYWYRQDPGQGLRLIYYSQIVNDFQKGDIAEGYSVSREKKESFPLTVTSAQKNPTAFYLCASSPTGVRSNQPQHFGDGTRLSIL.

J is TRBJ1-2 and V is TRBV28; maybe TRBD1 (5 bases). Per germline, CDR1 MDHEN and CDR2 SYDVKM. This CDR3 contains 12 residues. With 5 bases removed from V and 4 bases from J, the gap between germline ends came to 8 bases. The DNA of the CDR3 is TGTGCCAGCAGTCCTGACAGCTATGGCTACACCTTC. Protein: CASSPDSYGYTF.

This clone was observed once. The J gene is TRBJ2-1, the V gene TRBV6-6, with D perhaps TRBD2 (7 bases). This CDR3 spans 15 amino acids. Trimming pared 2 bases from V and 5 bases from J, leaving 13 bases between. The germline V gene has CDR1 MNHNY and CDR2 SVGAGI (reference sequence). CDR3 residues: CASSYGGGPNNEQFF. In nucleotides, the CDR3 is TGTGCCAGCAGTTACGGCGGGGGCCCAAACAATGAGCAGTTCTTC.

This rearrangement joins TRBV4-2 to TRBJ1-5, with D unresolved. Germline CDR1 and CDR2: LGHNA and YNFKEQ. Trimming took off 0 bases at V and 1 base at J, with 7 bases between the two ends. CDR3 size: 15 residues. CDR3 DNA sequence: TGTGCCAGCAGCCAAGATCCGAGAAGCAATCAGCCCCAGCATTTT. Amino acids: CASSQDPRSNQPQHF.

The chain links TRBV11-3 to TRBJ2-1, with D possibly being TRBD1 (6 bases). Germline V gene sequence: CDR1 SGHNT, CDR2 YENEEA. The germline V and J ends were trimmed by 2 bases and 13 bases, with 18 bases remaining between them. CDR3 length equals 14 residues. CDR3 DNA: TGTGCCAGCAGCTTACATCAGGGGAGTATCCAACAGTTCTTC. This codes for CASSLHQGSIQQFF.

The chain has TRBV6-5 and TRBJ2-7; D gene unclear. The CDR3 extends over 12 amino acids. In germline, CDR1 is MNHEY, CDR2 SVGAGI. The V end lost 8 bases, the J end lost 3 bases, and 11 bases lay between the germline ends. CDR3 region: CASRSAYYEQYF. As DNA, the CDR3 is TGTGCCAGCCGCTCGGCCTACTACGAGCAGTACTTC.

The CDR3 nucleotides are TGTGCCAGCTCGGACAGGGCAAGCTCTGGGGCCAACGTCCTGACTTTC. Encoded protein: CASSDRASSGANVLTF. The V and J genes are TRBV18 and TRBJ2-6; 8 positions match TRBD1. V was clipped by 6 bases and J by 0 bases; unmatched bases: 4. The CDR3 consists of 16 residues. Germline V gives CDR1 KGHSH, CDR2 LQKENI. Full variable domain (missing parts from reference TRBV18 and TRBJ2-6): NAGVMQNPRHLVRRRGQEARLRCSPMKGHSHVYWYRQLPEEGLKFMVYLQKENIIDESGMPKERFSAEFPKEGPSILRIQQVVRGDSAAYFCASSDRASSGANVLTFGAGSRLTVL.

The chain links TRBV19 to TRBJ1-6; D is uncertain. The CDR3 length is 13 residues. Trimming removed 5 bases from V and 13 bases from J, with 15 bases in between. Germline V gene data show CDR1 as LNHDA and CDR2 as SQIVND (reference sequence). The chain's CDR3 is CASSPRSTSPLHF. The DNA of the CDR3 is TGTGCCAGTAGTCCCAGGTCAACTAGCCCCCTCCACTTT.

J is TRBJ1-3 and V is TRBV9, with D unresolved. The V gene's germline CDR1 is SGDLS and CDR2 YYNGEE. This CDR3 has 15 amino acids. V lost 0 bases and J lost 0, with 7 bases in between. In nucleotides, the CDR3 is TGTGCCAGCAGCGTAGGATCCTTCTCTGGAAACACCATATATTTT. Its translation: CASSVGSFSGNTIYF.

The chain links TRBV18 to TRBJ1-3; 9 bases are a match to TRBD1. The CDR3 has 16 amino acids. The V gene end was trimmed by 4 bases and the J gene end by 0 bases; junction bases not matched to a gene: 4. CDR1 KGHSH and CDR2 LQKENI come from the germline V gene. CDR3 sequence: CASSHDRGNSGNTIYF. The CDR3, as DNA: TGTGCCAGCTCACACGACAGGGGGAACTCTGGAAACACCATATATTTT. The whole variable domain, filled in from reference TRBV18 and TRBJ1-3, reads NAGVMQNPRHLVRRRGQEARLRCSPMKGHSHVYWYRQLPEEGLKFMVYLQKENIIDESGMPKERFSAEFPKEGPSILRIQQVVRGDSAAYFCASSHDRGNSGNTIYFGEGSWLTVV.

This chain's CDR3 is CASSSQGSSPYEQYF. The CDR3 nucleotides are TGTGCCAGCAGCTCCCAGGGGAGTTCTCCCTACGAGCAGTACTTC. This rearrangement joins TRBV7-8 to TRBJ2-7; TRBD1 might be the D (6 bases). There are 15 residues in the CDR3. CDR1 is SGHVS and CDR2 is FQNEAQ in the germline V gene. Between the trimmed V and J ends, which lost 4 bases and 2 bases, there was a span of 15 bases.

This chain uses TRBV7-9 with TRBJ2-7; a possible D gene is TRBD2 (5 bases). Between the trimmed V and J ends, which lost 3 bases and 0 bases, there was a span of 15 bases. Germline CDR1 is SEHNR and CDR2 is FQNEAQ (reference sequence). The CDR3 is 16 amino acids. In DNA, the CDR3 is TGTGCCAGCAGCTTGGGAGCAGCGGTGAACTCCTACGAGCAGTACTTC. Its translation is CASSLGAAVNSYEQYF.

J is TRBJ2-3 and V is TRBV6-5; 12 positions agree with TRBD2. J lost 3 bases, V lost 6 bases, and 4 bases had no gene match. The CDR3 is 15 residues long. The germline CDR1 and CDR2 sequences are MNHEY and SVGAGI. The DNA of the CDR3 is TGTGCCAGCAGCCTAGCGGGGGGGGCGACAGATACGCAGTATTTT. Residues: CASSLAGGATDTQYF.

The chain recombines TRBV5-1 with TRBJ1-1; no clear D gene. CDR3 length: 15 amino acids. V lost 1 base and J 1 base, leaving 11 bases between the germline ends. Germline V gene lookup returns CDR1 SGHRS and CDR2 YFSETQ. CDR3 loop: CASSLSTIKNTEAFF. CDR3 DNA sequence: TGCGCCAGCAGCTTGTCGACGATTAAGAACACTGAAGCTTTCTTT. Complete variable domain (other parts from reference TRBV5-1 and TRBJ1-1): KAGVTQTPRYLIKTRGQQVTLSCSPISGHRSVSWYQQTPGQGLQFLFEYFSETQRNKGNFPGRFSGRQFSNSRSEMNVSTLELGDSALYLCASSLSTIKNTEAFFGQGTRLTVV.

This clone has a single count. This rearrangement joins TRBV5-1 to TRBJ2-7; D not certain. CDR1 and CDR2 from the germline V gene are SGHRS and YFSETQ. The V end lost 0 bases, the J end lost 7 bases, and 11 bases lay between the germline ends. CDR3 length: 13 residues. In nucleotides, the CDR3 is TGCGCCAGCAGCTTGGAATCCTATTTAGAGCAGTACTTC. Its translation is CASSLESYLEQYF.

The CDR3 loop reads CASSQDRWTDTQYF. The CDR3 DNA sequence: TGCGCCAGCAGCCAAGATCGGTGGACAGATACGCAGTATTTT. The rearrangement links TRBV4-3 to TRBJ2-3, with no clear D. Germline CDR1 is LGHNA and CDR2 is YSLEER. V shed 0 bases and J shed 3 bases, with 7 bases lying between them. CDR3 length: 14 amino acids.